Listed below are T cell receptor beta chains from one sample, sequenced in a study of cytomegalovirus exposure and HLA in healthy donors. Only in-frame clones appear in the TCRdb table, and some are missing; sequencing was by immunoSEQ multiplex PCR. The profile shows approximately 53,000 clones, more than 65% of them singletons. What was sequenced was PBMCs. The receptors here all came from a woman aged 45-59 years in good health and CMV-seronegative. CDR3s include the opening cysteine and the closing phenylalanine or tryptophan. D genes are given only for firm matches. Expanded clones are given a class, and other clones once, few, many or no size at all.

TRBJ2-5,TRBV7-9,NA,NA,CASSPKGSGKETQYF,TGTGCCAGCAGCCCCAAGGGATCAGGGAAAGAGACCCAGTACTTC
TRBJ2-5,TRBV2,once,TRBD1,CASNPGTGRETQYF,TGTGCCAGCAACCCCGGGACAGGGAGGGAGACCCAGTACTTC
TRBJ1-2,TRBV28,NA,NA,CASSSNTGLGYAF,TGTGCCAGCAGCTCTAATACAGGTTTGGGATATGCCTTC
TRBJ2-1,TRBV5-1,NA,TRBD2,CASSTAGARDGEQFF,TGCGCCAGCAGCACAGCGGGGGCCCGGGATGGTGAGCAGTTCTTC
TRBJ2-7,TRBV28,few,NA,CASSVQGTYEQYF,TGTGCCAGCAGTGTACAGGGAACCTACGAGCAGTACTTC
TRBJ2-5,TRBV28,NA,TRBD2,CASSILAGGRQETQYF,TGTGCCAGCAGTATCTTAGCGGGGGGGCGCCAAGAGACCCAGTACTTC
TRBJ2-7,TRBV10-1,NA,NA,CASRELMRAKPPYEQYF,TGCGCCAGCAGGGAACTCATGAGGGCAAAACCTCCCTACGAGCAGTACTTC
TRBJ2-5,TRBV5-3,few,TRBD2,CARSLAITSGRGETQYF,TGTGCCAGAAGCTTGGCCATCACTAGCGGGAGGGGTGAGACCCAGTACTTC
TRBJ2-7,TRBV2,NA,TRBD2,CASAPLAGTSYEQYF,TGTGCCAGCGCTCCTTTAGCGGGGACCTCCTACGAGCAGTACTTC
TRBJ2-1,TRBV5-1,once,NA,CASSPAGSSYNEQFF,TGCGCCAGCAGCCCAGCAGGTTCCTCCTACAATGAGCAGTTCTTC
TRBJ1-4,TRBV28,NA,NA,CASGDNNEKLFF,TGTGCCAGCGGGGACAATAATGAAAAACTGTTTTTT
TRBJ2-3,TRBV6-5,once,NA,CASQSRSSTDTQYF,TGTGCCAGCCAGTCCCGGAGTAGCACAGATACGCAGTATTTT
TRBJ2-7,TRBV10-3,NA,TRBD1,CAISDPRTGRGEQYF,TGTGCCATCAGTGACCCCCGGACAGGTAGGGGCGAGCAGTACTTC
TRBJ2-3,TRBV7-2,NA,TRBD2,CASSRTSGAPRTDTQYF,TGTGCCAGCAGCCGGACTAGCGGGGCTCCTCGCACAGATACGCAGTATTTT
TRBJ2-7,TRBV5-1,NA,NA,CASSGAGSASYEQYF,TGCGCCAGCAGCGGTGCCGGGAGTGCCTCCTACGAGCAGTACTTC
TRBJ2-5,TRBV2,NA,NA,CASTRSIQETQYF,TGTGCCAGCACCAGGTCTATCCAAGAGACCCAGTACTTC
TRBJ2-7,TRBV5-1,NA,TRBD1,CARSPIQGHYEQYF,TGCGCCAGGAGTCCGATACAGGGGCACTACGAGCAGTACTTC
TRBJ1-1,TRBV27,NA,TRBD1,CASSGRTGEGENTEAFF,TGTGCCAGCAGTGGTAGGACAGGGGAGGGGGAAAACACTGAAGCTTTCTTT
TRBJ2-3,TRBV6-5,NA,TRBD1,CASTFMTGSTDTQYF,TGTGCCAGCACCTTCATGACAGGGTCCACAGATACGCAGTATTTT
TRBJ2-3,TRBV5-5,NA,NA,CASSLEGRDTQYF,TGTGCCAGCAGCTTGGAAGGGAGGGATACGCAGTATTTT
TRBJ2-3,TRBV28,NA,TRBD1,CASSKGQGSTDTQYF,TGTGCCAGCAGTAAGGGACAGGGAAGCACAGATACGCAGTATTTT
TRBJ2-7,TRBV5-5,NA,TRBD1,CASSSTGIGYEQYF,TGTGCCAGCAGCTCGACAGGGATCGGGTACGAGCAGTACTTC
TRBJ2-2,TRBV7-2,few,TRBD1,CASSLALKGTGIGTGELFF,TGTGCCAGCAGCTTAGCGCTAAAGGGGACAGGGATTGGCACCGGGGAGCTGTTTTTT
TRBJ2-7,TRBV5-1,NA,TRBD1,CASSLDGQGSEQYF,TGCGCCAGCAGCTTGGACGGACAGGGCTCCGAGCAGTACTTC
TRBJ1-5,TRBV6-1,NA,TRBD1,CASTQTGSNQPQHF,TGTGCCAGCACCCAGACAGGGAGCAATCAGCCCCAGCATTTT
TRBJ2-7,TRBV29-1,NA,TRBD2,CSARRTSGTSYEQYF,TGCAGCGCGAGACGGACTAGCGGGACCTCCTACGAGCAGTACTTC
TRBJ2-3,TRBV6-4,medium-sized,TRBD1,CASSEGTGHTDTQYF,TGTGCCAGCAGTGAGGGGACAGGGCACACAGATACGCAGTATTTT
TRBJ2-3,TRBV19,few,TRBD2,CASSSTSGKYTQYF,TGTGCCAGTAGTTCGACTAGCGGGAAATATACGCAGTATTTT
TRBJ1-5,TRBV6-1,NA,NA,CASSEGHITRPQHF,TGTGCCAGCAGTGAGGGACATATTACGCGGCCCCAGCATTTT
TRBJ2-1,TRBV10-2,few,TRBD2,CASGGERIF,TGCGCCAGTGGGGGGGAAAGGATCTTC
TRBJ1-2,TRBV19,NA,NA,CASSSLPLGYTF,TGTGCCAGTAGTTCCCTTCCCCTCGGCTACACCTTC
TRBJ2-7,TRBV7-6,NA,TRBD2,CASSGGEGYEQYF,TGTGCCAGCAGCGGGGGGGAGGGGTACGAGCAGTACTTC
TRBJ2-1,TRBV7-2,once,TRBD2,CASSLGSGSMNEQFF,TGTGCCAGCAGCTTAGGTAGCGGGAGCATGAATGAGCAGTTCTTC
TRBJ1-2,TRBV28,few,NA,CASTRRAGGYTF,TGTGCCAGCACCCGGAGGGCTGGGGGCTACACCTTC
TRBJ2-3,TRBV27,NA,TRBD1,CASSRTGWPTDTQYF,TGTGCCAGCAGCCGGACAGGGTGGCCTACAGATACGCAGTATTTT
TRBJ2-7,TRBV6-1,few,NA,CASSVDPGATYEQYF,TGTGCCAGCAGTGTGGATCCGGGTGCTACCTACGAGCAGTACTTC
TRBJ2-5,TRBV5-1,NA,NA,CASSPVSGQETQYF,TGCGCCAGCAGCCCCGTCTCGGGGCAAGAGACCCAGTACTTC
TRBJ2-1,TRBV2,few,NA,CASSNREQFF,TGTGCCAGCAGTAATCGTGAGCAGTTCTTC
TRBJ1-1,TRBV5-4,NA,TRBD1,CASSRGTGNTEAFF,TGTGCCAGCAGCCGAGGGACAGGGAACACTGAAGCTTTCTTT
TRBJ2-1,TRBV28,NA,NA,CASSGAERDEQFF,TGTGCCAGCAGTGGGGCGGAGCGCGATGAGCAGTTCTTC
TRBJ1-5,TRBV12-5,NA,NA,CASALSNQPQHF,TGTGCTAGTGCCCTATCTAATCAGCCCCAGCATTTT
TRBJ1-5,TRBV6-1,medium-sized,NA,CASSPLNQPQHF,TGTGCCAGCAGTCCCCTGAATCAGCCCCAGCATTTT
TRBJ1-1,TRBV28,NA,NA,CASSPSRGGRVGAFF,TGTGCCAGCAGTCCTTCTCGGGGGGGTCGTGTGGGGGCTTTCTTT
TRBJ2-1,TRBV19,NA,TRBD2,CASSIGGGPYNEQFF,TGTGCCAGTAGTATAGGGGGGGGACCTTACAATGAGCAGTTCTTC
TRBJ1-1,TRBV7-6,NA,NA,CASSPREGTEAFF,TGTGCCAGCAGTCCCCGGGAGGGGACTGAAGCTTTCTTT
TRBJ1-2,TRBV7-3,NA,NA,CASSPGGIGYGYTF,TGTGCCAGCAGCCCGGGGGGGATCGGCTATGGCTACACCTTC
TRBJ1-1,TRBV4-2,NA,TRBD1,CASSPGQSNTEAFF,TGTGCCAGCAGCCCGGGACAGTCGAACACTGAAGCTTTCTTT
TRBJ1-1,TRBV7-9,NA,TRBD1,CASTPTGEAEAFF,TGTGCCAGCACGCCGACAGGGGAAGCTGAAGCTTTCTTT
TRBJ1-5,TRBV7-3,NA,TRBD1,CASSLRTPGRQGRRQPQHF,TGTGCCAGCAGCTTGAGGACACCGGGACGACAGGGGAGACGTCAGCCCCAGCATTTT
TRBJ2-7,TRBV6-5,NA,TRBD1,CASSLRGPSYEQYF,TGTGCCAGCAGTCTCAGGGGGCCCTCCTACGAGCAGTACTTC